What follows are 4 T cell receptor beta chains derived from one specimen sequenced in a study of cytomegalovirus exposure and HLA in healthy donors. The PCR used 60 Vbeta and 13 Jbeta primers. Assay: immunoSEQ multiplex PCR; the TCRdb copy retains only in-frame clones and omits some. The repertoire holds about 190,000 clones, with roughly four fifths as singletons. Sequenced input: PBMCs. These receptors were collected from a woman in her 30s in good health and CMV-seropositive.

V gene TRBV11-2 combines with J gene TRBJ2-5, with TRBD2 identical over 7 bases. The ends lost 3 bases at V and 7 bases at J; junction bases unmatched: 5. Germline V CDR1 and CDR2: SGHAT, FQNNGV. CDR3 length: 13 amino acids. CDR3 coding DNA: TGTGCCAGCAGCTTCAAGCGGGAAGTGACCCAGTACTTC. This gives the protein CASSFKREVTQYF.

V is TRBV4-2 and J is TRBJ2-1; 14 bases map to TRBD2. Germline assignment: CDR1 LGHNA and CDR2 YNFKEQ. The CDR3 has 16 residues. The V segment lost 0 bases and the J segment 7 bases; nucleotides outside the gene matches: 2. CDR3 DNA: TGTGCCAGCAGCCAAGAGGGACTAGCGGGAGAGAATGAGCAGTTCTTC. It specifies CASSQEGLAGENEQFF.

The chain links TRBV4-1 to TRBJ2-1; possibly TRBD2 for D (7 bases). The germline V gene has CDR1 MGHRA and CDR2 YSYEKL. The CDR3 has 17 residues. Trimming left V 1 base short and J 9 bases short, with 22 bases between. The CDR3 protein is CASSQAGDSGFRSEQFF. Written as DNA, the CDR3 is TGCGCCAGCAGCCAAGCAGGGGATAGCGGGTTCCGCAGTGAGCAGTTCTTC.

The rearrangement links TRBV28 to TRBJ2-3; no firm D call. This CDR3 is 12 amino acids long. The germline CDR1 and CDR2 sequences are MDHEN and SYDVKM. V shed 3 bases and J shed 8 bases, with 9 bases lying between them. CDR3 DNA: TGTGCCAGCAGTTTTAACTATATTACGCAGTATTTT. Its translation: CASSFNYITQYF.